These 21 T cell receptor beta chains were all obtained from the same sample, sequenced in a study of low-dose radiotherapy and immunotherapy resistance in tumors. Alpha- and beta-chain coverage of first-strand cDNA came from TRAV- and TRBV-specific primers. For amplifying TCRs, the PCR ran for about 22 cycles with Phusion, which was used together with a constant-region primer and the adapter on the V primers. TCRdb ran MiXCR on the reads and lists one entry per CDR3 protein. The profile shows around 100,000 distinct CDR3 sequences, less than 25% of them singletons. Described time point: after trial treatment. Treatment noted: LDRT plus nivolumab, ipilimumab, low-dose cyclophosphamide and aspirin (RACIN trial). Sequencing was performed on PBMCs, taken after low-dose radiotherapy plus immunotherapy. The receptor source for this set is a male donor with prostate cancer.

This clonotype was picked up many times. The chain carries TRBV3-1 and TRBJ2-1; D is possibly TRBD2 (5 bases). The CDR3 is 12 residues long. Trimming took 3 bases from V and 9 from J, leaving 9 bases between them. The germline gives CDR1 LGHDT, CDR2 YNNKEL (reference sequence). CDR3 sequence (DNA): TGTGCCAGCAGCCAGGGAGAGGGTGAGCAGTTCTTC. It specifies CASSQGEGEQFF.

This chain connects TRBV7-2 to TRBJ1-4; unclear D gene. V lost 1 base and J 7 bases, leaving 10 bases between the germline ends. From germline, CDR1 is SGHTA and CDR2 FQGNSA. The CDR3 runs 14 residues. The CDR3 DNA reads TGTGCCAGCAGCTTAGGGAGGACCCCTGAAAAACTGTTTTTT. It translates to CASSLGRTPEKLFF.

This clonotype was picked up many times. This chain links TRBV7-6 with TRBJ2-1; 9 nucleotides match TRBD1. Germline trimming cut 0 bases from V and 11 bases from J; bases unmatched to any gene: 2. This CDR3 contains 13 residues. CDR1 SGHVS and CDR2 FNYEAQ come from the germline V gene. The CDR3 nucleotides are TGTGCCAGCAGCTTAGCGGGACAGGGAAAGCAGTTCTTC. This gives the protein CASSLAGQGKQFF.

With respect to this clonotype: A far larger clone is one nucleotide away, so this likely arose from a read error. The gene calls are TRBV7-9 and TRBJ2-2; 7 bases fit TRBD1. This CDR3 spans 15 amino acids. The ends lost 6 bases at V and 2 bases at J; junction bases unmatched: 6. The germline V gene encodes CDR1 SEHNR and CDR2 FQNEAQ (reference sequence). CDR3 amino acids: CASRPGTVNTGELFF. The DNA of the CDR3 is TGTGCCAGCAGACCCGGGACAGTAAACACCGGGGAGCTGTTTTTT.

Comments on this clonotype: With only one base between it and a far larger clone, this is likely a read error. V is TRBV6-5 and J is TRBJ2-3, with D perhaps assigned TRBD1 or TRBD2 (5 bases each). V dropped 8 bases and J dropped 3 bases, with 15 bases sitting between them. The V gene's germline CDR1 is MNHEY and CDR2 SVGAGI. This CDR3 has 14 amino acids. CDR3 region: CASAPGTETDTQYF. The CDR3 DNA sequence: TGTGCCAGCGCCCCTGGGACGGAGACAGATACGCAGTATTTT.

This clonotype was observed at least ten times. The V call is TRBV5-1, the J call TRBJ2-3, with 9 bases lining up with TRBD1. This CDR3 region has 14 residues. Trimming removed 4 bases from V and 14 bases from J; junction bases left unmatched: 14. Germline values: CDR1 SGHRS, CDR2 YFSETQ. For the CDR3, the DNA is TGCGCCAGCAGCGGGGGACAGGGAGCCCTCCCCCCGTATTTT. Protein sequence: CASSGGQGALPPYF.

This clonotype was detected ten times or more. V gene TRBV12-3 or TRBV12-4 combines with J gene TRBJ2-1; D may match TRBD1 or TRBD2 (6 bases each). The CDR3 runs to 14 residues. V lost 5 bases and J 10 bases, leaving 18 bases between the germline ends. The CDR3 loop is CASSPRGGPGEQFF. CDR3 coding DNA: TGTGCCAGCAGTCCCAGAGGGGGGCCGGGGGAGCAGTTCTTC.

This clonotype was seen ten or more times. The V call is TRBV5-1, the J call TRBJ2-3; 11 bases agree with TRBD2. Germline CDR1 is SGHRS and CDR2 is YFSETQ. Trimming at V came to 2 bases and at J to 6 bases, leaving 5 bases not matched to a gene. The CDR3 has 15 residues. The CDR3 region is CASSFGLAGMDTQYF. In DNA form, the CDR3 reads TGCGCCAGCAGCTTCGGACTAGCGGGTATGGATACGCAGTATTTT.

This clonotype was found many times. The gene calls are TRBV6-5 and TRBJ2-2; 12 nucleotides match TRBD2. Germline V gene lookup returns CDR1 MNHEY and CDR2 SVGAGI. This CDR3 has 18 amino acids. Trimming took 6 bases from V and 1 from J; bases not matched to a gene: 9. The CDR3 sequence is CASSPGPGLAGNTGELFF. The CDR3 nucleotides are TGTGCCAGCAGCCCCGGCCCGGGACTAGCGGGGAACACCGGGGAGCTGTTTTTT.

The chain uses TRBV23-1 and TRBJ2-2; D perhaps matches TRBD1 (6 bases). TRBV23-1 is an ORF, and what it does is uncertain. The CDR3 is 16 amino acids. Trimming removed 0 bases at V and 5 bases at J, with 13 bases between. CDR3 in DNA: TGCGCCAGCAGTCAATCCAATACAGGGTGGACCGGGGAGCTGTTTTTT. It codes for CASSQSNTGWTGELFF.

This sequence joins TRBV9 and TRBJ2-7, with D maybe TRBD2 (7 bases). V was cut by 0 bases and J by 0 bases, with 10 bases left in between. CDR3 size: 15 residues. Germline V gene data show CDR1 as SGDLS and CDR2 as YYNGEE. The CDR3: CASSVDGGLSYEQYF. CDR3 bases: TGTGCCAGCAGCGTAGACGGGGGGCTCTCCTACGAGCAGTACTTC.

In this sample, this clonotype turned up many times. The CDR3 region is CASSEVRQGPGNQPQHF. The CDR3 nucleotides are TGTGCCAGCAGTGAAGTAAGACAGGGCCCGGGCAATCAGCCCCAGCATTTT. V gene TRBV6-1 combines with J gene TRBJ1-5; 7 bases agree with TRBD1. The CDR3 covers 17 residues. With 1 base clipped from V and 2 bases from J, the junction kept 8 bases outside the gene matches. The V gene's germline CDR1 is MNHNS and CDR2 SASEGT.

The rearrangement joins TRBV7-2 to TRBJ2-3; D may be TRBD2 (6 bases). This CDR3 comprises 14 residues. Trimming removed 4 bases at V and 6 bases at J, with 14 bases between. CDR1 is SGHTA, CDR2 FQGNSA, per germline. The CDR3 DNA follows: TGTGCCAGCAGCTCTGGGGAGGCCACCGATACGCAGTATTTT. Translation gives CASSSGEATDTQYF. Using reference TRBV7-2 and TRBJ2-3 for the parts outside the CDR3, the full variable domain is GAGVSQSPSNKVTEKGKDVELRCDPISGHTALYWYRQSLGQGLEFLIYFQGNSAPDKSGLPSDRFSAERTGGSVSTLTIQRTQQEDSAVYLCASSSGEATDTQYFGPGTRLTVL.

This clonotype was observed at least ten times. The chain is built from TRBV6-2 or TRBV6-3 and TRBJ1-6; D not certain. Germline CDR1 reads MNHEY; CDR2 reads SVGEGT. The length of the CDR3 is 17 residues. Trimming removed 2 bases at V and 10 bases at J, with 21 bases between. The CDR3: CASSYGRLMGSPSPLHF. The CDR3 DNA reads as TGTGCCAGCAGTTACGGCCGCCTGATGGGTTCCCCCTCACCCCTCCACTTT.

This clonotype came up many times. J is TRBJ1-5 and V is TRBV20-1; tentatively, D is TRBD1 (6 bases). Trimming took 3 bases from V and 4 from J, leaving 10 bases between them. The CDR3 is 13 residues long. Germline V lookup: CDR1 DFQATT, CDR2 SNEGSKA (reference sequence). The CDR3 loop is CSASGRGNQPQHF. The CDR3 DNA follows: TGCAGTGCTAGTGGAAGGGGGAATCAGCCCCAGCATTTT.

The chain employs TRBV6-5 and TRBJ1-2; D is undetermined. The CDR3 totals 13 residues. V dropped 2 bases and J dropped 4 bases, with 8 bases sitting between them. Germline values: CDR1 MNHEY, CDR2 SVGAGI. This CDR3 reads CASSYNSIYGYTF. Here the CDR3 DNA reads TGTGCCAGCAGTTACAACAGTATCTATGGCTACACCTTC.

Ten or more counts support this clonotype. The chain links TRBV11-2 to TRBJ2-3, with D uncertain. CDR3 length: 16 residues. Between the trimmed V and J ends, which lost 5 bases and 2 bases, there was a span of 17 bases. Germline assignment: CDR1 SGHAT and CDR2 FQNNGV. The DNA for the CDR3 is TGTGCCAGCAGCGAGAGAGGCGTGGGGTACACAGATACGCAGTATTTT. It translates to CASSERGVGYTDTQYF.

In this sample, this clonotype turned up many times. The CDR3 region is CASSDTLRDTQYF. The CDR3 DNA is TGCGCCAGCAGTGATACCCTAAGGGATACGCAGTATTTT. This chain uses TRBV10-2 with TRBJ2-3, with D unresolved. CDR1 and CDR2 from the germline V gene are WSHSY and SAAADI. The V and J ends lost 3 bases and 6 bases respectively, with 10 bases between them. This CDR3 is 13 amino acids long.

Concerning this clonotype itself: An end of the junction differs from the germline gene, which may be a read error. The rearrangement uses TRBV6-6 and TRBJ2-3, with 11 bases that match TRBD2. Germline CDR1 is MNHNY and CDR2 is SVGAGI (reference sequence). This CDR3 contains 17 residues. In DNA form, the CDR3 reads TGTGCCAGCAGTGACTCGGGACTAGCGGCTAGCACAGATACGCAGTATTTT. It yields the protein CASSDSGLAASTDTQYF.

The rearrangement joins TRBV6-2 or TRBV6-3 to TRBJ2-4; no clear D gene. V was pared by 6 bases and J by 1 base, with 16 bases between. Germline V CDR1 and CDR2: MNHEY, SVGEGT. This CDR3 has 16 amino acids. The CDR3 reads CASSQKFLGAKNIQYF. DNA for the CDR3: TGTGCCAGCAGCCAGAAATTCTTGGGGGCCAAAAACATTCAGTACTTC.

This clonotype was detected ten times or more. The chain carries TRBV2 and TRBJ1-5; D is perhaps TRBD1 (6 bases). V was pared by 5 bases and J by 3 bases, with 20 bases between. This CDR3 contains 17 residues. Germline V gene lookup returns CDR1 SNHLY and CDR2 FYNNEI. The CDR3 region is CASSTGPGTLINQPQHF. DNA for the CDR3: TGTGCCAGCAGTACTGGACCCGGGACACTGATCAATCAGCCCCAGCATTTT.